This T cell receptor (beta chain) came from a study of blood T cell repertoires in COVID-19. On the study more broadly: The United States, Italy and Spain provided the acute and convalescent COVID-19 samples.

Profiled with immunoSEQ multiplex PCR; TCRdb holds only in-frame clones, not every one. The sample lists more than 15,000 clones; 70% to 90% were seen once. CDR1 is MGHRA and CDR2 is YSYEKL in the germline V gene. Trimming removed 4 bases from V and 7 bases from J; junction bases left unmatched: 12. The CDR3 spans 18 residues. The chain carries TRBV4-1 and TRBJ2-1; 14 nucleotides agree with TRBD2. Input material: peripheral blood. This TCR was sampled from a middle-aged man with active COVID-19. CDR3 nucleotide sequence: TGCGCCAGCAGCCCGGGACTAGCGGGAGAGGCCCCTCGGAATGAGCAGTTCTTC. Translation: CASSPGLAGEAPRNEQFF.